These T cell receptor beta chains were read from a single sample in a study of Ad26.COV2.S vaccination and SARS-CoV-2 variants. Clones were read by immunoSEQ multiplex PCR, and TCRdb kept only the in-frame ones, dropping some. The table lists some 320,000 clones, 86% of them singletons. Specimen: peripheral blood, collected in a trial of Ad26.COV2.S vaccine versus placebo. The receptors come from a person aged 18 to 65 who received the Ad26.COV2.S COVID-19 vaccine or a placebo. CDR3s include the opening cysteine and the closing phenylalanine or tryptophan. Fields, in order: clone size, J gene, D gene, V gene, CDR3 DNA, CDR3 protein. D genes are given only for firm matches. For some rows the clone size is stated as once, few or many, or as a class when expanded; others skip it.

. | TRBJ2-5 | . | TRBV5-1 | TGCGCCAGCAGCTTGGTTTTGGAAGGAGAGACCCAGTACTTC | CASSLVLEGETQYF
. | TRBJ2-3 | . | TRBV18 | TGTGCCAGCTCACCAGCTTCGAGCGCAGATACGCAGTATTTT | CASSPASSADTQYF
. | TRBJ2-6 | . | TRBV9 | TGTGCCAGCAGAGCTACGGGCTCTGGGGCCAACGTCCTGACTTTC | CASRATGSGANVLTF
. | TRBJ1-1 | . | TRBV7-2 | TGTGCCAGCAGCCCGACCGAGAGGGGTTACACTGAAGCTTTCTTT | CASSPTERGYTEAFF
. | TRBJ2-3 | . | TRBV19 | TGTGCCAGTAGTATAGCAACAGCTTCAGATACGCAGTATTTT | CASSIATASDTQYF
once | TRBJ1-1 | . | TRBV5-6 | TGTGCCAGCCGACAAAAGGGGGGTTCCACTGAAGCTTTCTTT | CASRQKGGSTEAFF
. | TRBJ1-5 | . | TRBV6-5 | TGTGCCAGCAGTTCCCGCCTGGGGGGCAGCAATCAGCCCCAGCATTTT | CASSSRLGGSNQPQHF
. | TRBJ2-5 | TRBD2 | TRBV7-2 | TGTGCCAGCAGCTTAGGGTCTAGCGGGGGGGCAAGAAGAGAGACCCAGTACTTC | CASSLGSSGGARRETQYF
once | TRBJ2-3 | TRBD2 | TRBV3-1/TRBV3-2 | TGTGCCAGCAGCCATCCGGCGGGGGGTTACACAGATACGCAGTATTTT | CASSHPAGGYTDTQYF
. | TRBJ2-3 | TRBD2 | TRBV6-5 | TGTGCCAGCAGCGGGACTAGCGGGGGGGCCGGGACGCAGTATTTT | CASSGTSGGAGTQYF
. | TRBJ1-2 | . | TRBV29-1 | TGCAGCGTAAATCAGGGAGGCTACACCTTC | CSVNQGGYTF
. | TRBJ2-5 | . | TRBV5-6 | TGTGCCAGCAGCCCCCGGGGGTCTTTGGAGACCCAGTACTTC | CASSPRGSLETQYF
. | TRBJ2-7 | . | TRBV21-1 | TGTGCCAGCAGCACCTTGGGGGCACCCGAGGATCCCTACGAGCAGTACTTC | CASSTLGAPEDPYEQYF
. | TRBJ1-5 | . | TRBV6-5 | TGTGCCAGCAGTTTAGACAGGACAAACAATCAGCCCCAGCATTTT | CASSLDRTNNQPQHF
. | TRBJ2-1 | . | TRBV7-6 | TGTGCCAGCAGCTTATGGACCTCCAGCTCAAGCTCCTACAATGAGCAGTTCTTC | CASSLWTSSSSSYNEQFF
. | TRBJ2-2 | TRBD1 | TRBV10-3 | TGTGCCATCAGTGGGGGACAGTACACCGGGGAGCTGTTTTTT | CAISGGQYTGELFF